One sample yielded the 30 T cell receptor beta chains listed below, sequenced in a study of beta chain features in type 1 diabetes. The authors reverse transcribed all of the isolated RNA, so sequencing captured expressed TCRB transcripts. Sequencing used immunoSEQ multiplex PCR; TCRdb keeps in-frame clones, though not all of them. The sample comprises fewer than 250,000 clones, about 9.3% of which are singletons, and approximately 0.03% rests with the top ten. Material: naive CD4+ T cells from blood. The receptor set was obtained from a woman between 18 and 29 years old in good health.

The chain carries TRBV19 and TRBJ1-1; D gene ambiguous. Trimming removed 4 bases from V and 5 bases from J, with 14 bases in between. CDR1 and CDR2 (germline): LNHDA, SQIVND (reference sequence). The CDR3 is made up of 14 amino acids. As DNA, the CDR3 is TGTGCCAGTAGTACCCACGCGGGCTGGACTGAAGCTTTCTTT. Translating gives CASSTHAGWTEAFF.

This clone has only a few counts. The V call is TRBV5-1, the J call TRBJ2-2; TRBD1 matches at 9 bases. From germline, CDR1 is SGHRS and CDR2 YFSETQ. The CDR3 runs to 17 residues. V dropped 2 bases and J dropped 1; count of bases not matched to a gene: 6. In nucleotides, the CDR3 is TGCGCCAGCAGCTTCGTGCGGGACAGGGTGAACACCGGGGAGCTGTTTTTT. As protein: CASSFVRDRVNTGELFF.

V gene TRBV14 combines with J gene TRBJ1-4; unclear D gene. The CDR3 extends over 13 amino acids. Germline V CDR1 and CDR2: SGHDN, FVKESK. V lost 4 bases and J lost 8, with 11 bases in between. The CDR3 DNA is TGTGCCAGCAGCCCCCGAGCCGGGGAAAAACTGTTTTTT. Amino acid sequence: CASSPRAGEKLFF.

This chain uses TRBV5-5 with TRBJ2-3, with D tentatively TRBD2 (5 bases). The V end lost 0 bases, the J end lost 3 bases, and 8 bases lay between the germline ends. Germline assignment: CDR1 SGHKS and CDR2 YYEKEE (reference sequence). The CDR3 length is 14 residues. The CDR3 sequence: CASSLAGLTDTQYF. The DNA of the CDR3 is TGTGCCAGCAGCTTGGCAGGACTTACAGATACGCAGTATTTT.

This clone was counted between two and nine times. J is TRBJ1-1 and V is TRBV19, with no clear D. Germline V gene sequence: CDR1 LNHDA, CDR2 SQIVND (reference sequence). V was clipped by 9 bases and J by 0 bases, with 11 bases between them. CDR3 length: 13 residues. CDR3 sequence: CARLRVMNTEAFF. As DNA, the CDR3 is TGTGCCAGACTGAGGGTGATGAACACTGAAGCTTTCTTT.

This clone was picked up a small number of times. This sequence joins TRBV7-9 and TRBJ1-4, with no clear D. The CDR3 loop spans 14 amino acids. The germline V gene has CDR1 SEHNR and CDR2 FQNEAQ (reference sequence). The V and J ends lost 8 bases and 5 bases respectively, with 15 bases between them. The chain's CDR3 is CASAERRSNEKLFF. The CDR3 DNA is TGTGCCAGCGCTGAGAGGAGATCGAATGAAAAACTGTTTTTT.

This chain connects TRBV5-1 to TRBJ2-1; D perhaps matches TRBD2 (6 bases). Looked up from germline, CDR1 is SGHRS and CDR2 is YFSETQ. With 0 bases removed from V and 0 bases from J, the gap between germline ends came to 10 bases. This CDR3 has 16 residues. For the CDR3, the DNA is TGCGCCAGCAGCTTGGCTTCCGGGGGCTCCTACAATGAGCAGTTCTTC. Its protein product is CASSLASGGSYNEQFF.

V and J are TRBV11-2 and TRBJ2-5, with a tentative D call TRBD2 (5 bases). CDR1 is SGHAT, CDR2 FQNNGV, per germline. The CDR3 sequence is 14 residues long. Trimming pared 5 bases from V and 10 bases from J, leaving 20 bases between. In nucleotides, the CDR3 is TGTGCCAGCAGCCCCGGAACTTTCCGGGATGGCCAGTACTTC. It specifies CASSPGTFRDGQYF.

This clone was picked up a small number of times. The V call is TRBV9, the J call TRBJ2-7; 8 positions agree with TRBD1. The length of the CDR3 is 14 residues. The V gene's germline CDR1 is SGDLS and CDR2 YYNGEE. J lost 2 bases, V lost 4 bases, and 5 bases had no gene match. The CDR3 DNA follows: TGTGCCAGCAGCTCCGGACAGGGAACCTACGAGCAGTACTTC. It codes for CASSSGQGTYEQYF.

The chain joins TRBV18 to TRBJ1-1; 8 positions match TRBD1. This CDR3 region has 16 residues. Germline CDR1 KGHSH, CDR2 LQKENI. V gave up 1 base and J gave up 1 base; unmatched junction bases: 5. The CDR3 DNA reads TGTGCCAGCTCACCACAACTTGGACAGGGGAACACTGAAGCTTTCTTT. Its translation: CASSPQLGQGNTEAFF.

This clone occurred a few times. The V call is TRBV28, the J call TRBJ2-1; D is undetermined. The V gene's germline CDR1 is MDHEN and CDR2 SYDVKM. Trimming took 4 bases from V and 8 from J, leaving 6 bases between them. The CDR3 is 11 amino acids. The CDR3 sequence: CASSSPHEQFF. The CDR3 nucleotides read TGTGCCAGCAGTTCCCCTCATGAGCAGTTCTTC.

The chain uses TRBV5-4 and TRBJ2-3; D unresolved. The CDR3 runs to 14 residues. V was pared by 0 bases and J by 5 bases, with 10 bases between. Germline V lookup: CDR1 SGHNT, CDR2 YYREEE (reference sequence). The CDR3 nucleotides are TGTGCCAGCAGCTTGGGATACTCAAGAGATACGCAGTATTTT. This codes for CASSLGYSRDTQYF.

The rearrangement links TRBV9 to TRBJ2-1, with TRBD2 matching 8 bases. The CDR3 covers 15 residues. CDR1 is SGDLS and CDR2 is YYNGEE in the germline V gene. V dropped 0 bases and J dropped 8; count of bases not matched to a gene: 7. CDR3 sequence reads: CASSVASGSMDEQFF. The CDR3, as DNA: TGTGCCAGCAGCGTAGCAAGCGGGAGTATGGATGAGCAGTTCTTC.

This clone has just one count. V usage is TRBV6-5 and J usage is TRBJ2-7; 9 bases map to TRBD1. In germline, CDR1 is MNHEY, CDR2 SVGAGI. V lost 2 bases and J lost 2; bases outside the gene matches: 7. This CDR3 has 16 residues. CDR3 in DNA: TGTGCCAGCAGTTACCAGGGACAGGGAAGTCCCTACGAGCAGTACTTC. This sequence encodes CASSYQGQGSPYEQYF.

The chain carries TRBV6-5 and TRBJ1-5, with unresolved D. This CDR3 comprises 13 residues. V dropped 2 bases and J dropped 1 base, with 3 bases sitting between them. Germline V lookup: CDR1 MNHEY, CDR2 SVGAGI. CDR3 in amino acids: CASSYSSNQPQHF. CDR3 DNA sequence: TGTGCCAGCAGTTACAGCAGCAATCAGCCCCAGCATTTT.

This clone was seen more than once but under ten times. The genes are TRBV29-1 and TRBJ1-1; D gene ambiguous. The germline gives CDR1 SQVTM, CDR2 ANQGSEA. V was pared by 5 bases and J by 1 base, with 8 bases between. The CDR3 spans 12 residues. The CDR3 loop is CSVSGWNTEAFF. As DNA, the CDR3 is TGCAGCGTTTCGGGGTGGAACACTGAAGCTTTCTTT.

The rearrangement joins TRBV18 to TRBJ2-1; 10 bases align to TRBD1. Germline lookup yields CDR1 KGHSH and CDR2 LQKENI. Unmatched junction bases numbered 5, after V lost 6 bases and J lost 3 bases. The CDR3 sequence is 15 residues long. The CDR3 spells CASSVDRGFYNEQFF. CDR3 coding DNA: TGTGCCAGCTCCGTGGACAGGGGGTTCTACAATGAGCAGTTCTTC.

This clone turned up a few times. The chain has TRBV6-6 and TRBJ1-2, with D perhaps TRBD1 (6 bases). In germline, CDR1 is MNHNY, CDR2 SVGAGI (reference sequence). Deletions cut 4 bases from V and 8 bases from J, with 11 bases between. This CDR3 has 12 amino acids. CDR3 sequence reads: CASSLGDTGYTF. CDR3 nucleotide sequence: TGTGCCAGCAGTTTGGGGGACACAGGCTACACCTTC.

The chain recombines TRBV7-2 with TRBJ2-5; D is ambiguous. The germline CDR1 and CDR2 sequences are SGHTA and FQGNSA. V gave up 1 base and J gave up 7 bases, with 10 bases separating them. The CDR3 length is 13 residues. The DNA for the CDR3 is TGTGCCAGCAGCTTAGAAGTACGGGTGACCCAGTACTTC. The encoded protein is CASSLEVRVTQYF.

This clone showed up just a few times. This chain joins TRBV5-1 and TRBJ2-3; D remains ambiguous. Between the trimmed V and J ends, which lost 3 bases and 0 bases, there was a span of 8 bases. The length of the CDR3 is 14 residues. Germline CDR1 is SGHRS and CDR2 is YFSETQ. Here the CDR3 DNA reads TGCGCCAGCAGCTCCCCGACTAGCACAGATACGCAGTATTTT. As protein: CASSSPTSTDTQYF.

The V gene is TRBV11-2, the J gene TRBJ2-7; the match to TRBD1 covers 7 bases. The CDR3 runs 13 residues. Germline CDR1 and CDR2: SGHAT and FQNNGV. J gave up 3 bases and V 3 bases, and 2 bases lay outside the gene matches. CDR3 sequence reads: CASSFAGGYEQYF. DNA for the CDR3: TGTGCCAGCAGCTTTGCAGGGGGCTACGAGCAGTACTTC.

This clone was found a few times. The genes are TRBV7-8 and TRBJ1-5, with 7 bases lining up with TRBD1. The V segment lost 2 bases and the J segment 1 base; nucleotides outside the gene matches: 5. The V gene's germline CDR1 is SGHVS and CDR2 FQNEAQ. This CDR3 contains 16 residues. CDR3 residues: CASSLYRGGSNQPQHF. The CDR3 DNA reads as TGTGCCAGCAGCTTATACAGGGGTGGGAGCAATCAGCCCCAGCATTTT.

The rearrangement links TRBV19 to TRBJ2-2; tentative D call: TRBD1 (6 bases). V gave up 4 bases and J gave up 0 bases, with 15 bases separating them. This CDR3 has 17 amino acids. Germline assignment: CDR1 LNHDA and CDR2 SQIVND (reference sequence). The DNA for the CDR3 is TGTGCCAGTAGTACAGGGGTCGGGTCCGCGAACACCGGGGAGCTGTTTTTT. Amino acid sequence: CASSTGVGSANTGELFF.

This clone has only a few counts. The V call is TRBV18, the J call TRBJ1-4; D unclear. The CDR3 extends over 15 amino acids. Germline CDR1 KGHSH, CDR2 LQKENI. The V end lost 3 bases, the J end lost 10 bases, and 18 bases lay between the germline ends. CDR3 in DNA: TGTGCCAGCTCACCGGGAGGCAGGTCAATGGCAAAACTGTTTTTT. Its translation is CASSPGGRSMAKLFF.

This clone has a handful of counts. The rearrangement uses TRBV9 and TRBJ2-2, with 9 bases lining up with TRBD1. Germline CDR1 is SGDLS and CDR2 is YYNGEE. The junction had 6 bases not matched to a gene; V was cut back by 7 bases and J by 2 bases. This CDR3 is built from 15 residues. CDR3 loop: CASRTGGTNTGELFF. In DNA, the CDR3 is TGTGCCAGCCGAACAGGGGGCACCAACACCGGGGAGCTGTTTTTT.

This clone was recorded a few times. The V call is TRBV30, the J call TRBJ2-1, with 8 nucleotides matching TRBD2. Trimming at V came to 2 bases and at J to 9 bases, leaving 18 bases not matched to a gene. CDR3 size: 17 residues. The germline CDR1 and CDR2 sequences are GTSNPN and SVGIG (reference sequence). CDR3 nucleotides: TGTGCCTGGAGTCACCGGGGTGGAGCGGGAGTGGTGGGTGAGCAGTTCTTC. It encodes CAWSHRGGAGVVGEQFF.

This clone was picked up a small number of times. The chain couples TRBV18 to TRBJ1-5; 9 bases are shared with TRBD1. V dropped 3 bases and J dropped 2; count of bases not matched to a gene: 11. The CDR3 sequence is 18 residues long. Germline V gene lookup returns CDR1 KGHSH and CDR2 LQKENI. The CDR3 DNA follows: TGTGCCAGCTCACCCCGAGAGACAGGGGGTGGTGGCAATCAGCCCCAGCATTTT. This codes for CASSPRETGGGGNQPQHF.

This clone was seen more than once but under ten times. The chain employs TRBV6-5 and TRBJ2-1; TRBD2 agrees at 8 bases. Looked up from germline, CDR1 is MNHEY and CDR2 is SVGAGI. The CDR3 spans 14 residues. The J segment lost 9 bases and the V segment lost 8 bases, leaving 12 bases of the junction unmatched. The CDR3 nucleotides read TGTGCCAGCGCGAGGCAAGCGGGAGTGATTGAGCAGTTCTTC. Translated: CASARQAGVIEQFF.

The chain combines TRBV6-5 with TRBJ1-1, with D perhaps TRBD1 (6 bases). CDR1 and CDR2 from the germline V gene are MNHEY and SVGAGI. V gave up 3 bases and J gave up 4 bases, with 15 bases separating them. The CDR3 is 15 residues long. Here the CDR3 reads CASSYKDRPITEAFF. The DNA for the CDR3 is TGTGCCAGCAGTTATAAAGACAGGCCCATCACTGAAGCTTTCTTT.

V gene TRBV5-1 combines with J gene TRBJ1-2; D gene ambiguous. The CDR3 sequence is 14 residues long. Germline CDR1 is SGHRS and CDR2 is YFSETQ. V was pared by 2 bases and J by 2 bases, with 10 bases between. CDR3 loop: CASSLGSENYGYTF. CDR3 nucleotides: TGCGCCAGCAGCTTAGGCAGCGAGAACTATGGCTACACCTTC. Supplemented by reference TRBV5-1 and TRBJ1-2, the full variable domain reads KAGVTQTPRYLIKTRGQQVTLSCSPISGHRSVSWYQQTPGQGLQFLFEYFSETQRNKGNFPGRFSGRQFSNSRSEMNVSTLELGDSALYLCASSLGSENYGYTFGSGTRLTVV.